This TCR beta chain was recovered during a study of cytomegalovirus exposure and HLA in healthy donors. V shed 3 bases and J 3 bases; nucleotides not matched to a gene: 6. The CDR3 is made up of 16 amino acids. Per the germline V gene, CDR1 is MGHRA and CDR2 is YSYEKL. The PCR used 60 Vbeta and 13 Jbeta primers. The repertoire was sequenced with immunoSEQ multiplex PCR; TCRdb's copy has only in-frame clones and lacks some. The repertoire has about 190,000 clones, over 60% of them found once; the top ten carry approximately 4.8%. Sequenced input: PBMCs. The origin of this receptor is a man aged 25-40 years in good health and CMV-seropositive. The V gene is TRBV4-1, the J gene TRBJ2-5; 11 nucleotides align to TRBD2. This CDR3 reads CASSHDPTSGEETQYF. The CDR3 DNA reads TGCGCCAGCAGCCACGATCCGACTAGCGGGGAAGAGACCCAGTACTTC.